This T cell receptor (beta chain) derives from a study of T-cell memory formation after mild COVID-19 listed by TCRdb under 2021. Study-level background: TCR sequence clusters from the two donors were found to be largely donor specific. In a couple of donors, T-cell clones that expanded and contracted after mild COVID-19 were followed by sequencing TCRalpha and TCRbeta repertoires longitudinally. The cohort was made up of two young adult volunteers, one female and one male, who were previously healthy.

The V end gives up 8 bases and the J end 4 bases, leaving 3 bases in the junction not matched to a gene. Sequences MNHNS (CDR1) and SASEGT (CDR2) are obtained from the germline V gene. The CDR3 covers 13 residues, taking in both the cysteine and the phenylalanine. The CDR3 DNA has 39 bases and is translated from base 1. Paper-wide results and their limitations: Only two mild cases were covered by the study, and larger cohorts that include severe cases with pre-infection samples were considered necessary. Whether the second-wave clones peaking on day 37 were SARS-CoV-2 specific was not confirmed. Contracting CD4+ clones were located mainly in the CM and EM memory subsets, whereas CD8+ clones were found to be enriched in EMRA. Some responding clones were detected in pre-infection memory, suggesting pre-existing cross-reactive memory T cells joined the SARS-CoV-2 response. From day 15 to 85, contracting clones showed balanced CD4/CD8 phenotypes, whereas a second wave of clones that expanded from day 15 to 37 leaned towards CD4+.

The sample holds a few counts of this clonotype. Its antigen is currently not known. Per-nucleotide qualities are absent, and no much larger clonotype sits a single base away. Instrument on record: Illumina NovaSeq 6000. cDNA libraries for TCRalpha and TCRbeta were prepared by 5'RACE using constant-segment primers, with sample barcodes and unique molecular identifiers added. Trizol reagent was used to extract RNA from every sample. The libraries were amplified in two PCR steps, and the second step added a second sample barcode and Illumina TruSeq adapters. Sequencing of the libraries was done on an Illumina NovaSeq, producing 2 x 150 bp paired-end reads. Per the authors' processing: The reads were demultiplexed and collapsed into UMI-guided consensus sequences using migec v1.2.7. With mixcr v2.1.11, UMI consensuses were aligned to TRA and TRB V and J templates and assembled into clonotypes. A clonotype was counted as expanded or contracted only when both edgeR and NoisET called the clonotype significant, with the noise models trained on biological replicates. edgeR calls used a false discovery rate-adjusted p below 0.01 and a log2 fold-change threshold of 1. As an exploratory analysis of dynamics, PCA with hierarchical clustering was applied to max-normalized trajectories of the 1000 most abundant clonotypes. Separately sequenced CD4+ and CD8+ repertoires were used to assign the CD4 or CD8 phenotype of responding clones. TCRdb passed the public sequencing reads through fastp at Q25 and MiXCR, retaining productive beta sequences. Duplicate CDR3 protein sequences are folded into a single record with the most common DNA and genes. What appears here as the V and J calls and clone size reflects TCRdb's work, not the paper's. This sample lists 250,000 to 300,000 distinct CDR3 sequences; around 15% were detected once. More than 20% of the sample is in the top ten clones.

PBMCs were isolated by Ficoll-Paque density gradient centrifugation. Sequencing was performed on PBMCs or a T cell subset sorted from them (not recorded which). The sequence links TRBV6-1 to TRBJ1-5; 9 bases in the middle match TRBD1. The receptor's source is a man younger than 35 who had mild COVID-19 (a few samples of this study predate the infection). The sample titles of this study are shuffled in the database, so cell type and time point are left out; the donor was told from shared clones. This receptor has the CDR3 CASGTGYNQPQHF. Here is the DNA: TGTGCCAGCGGGACAGGGTATAATCAGCCCCAGCATTTT.